The source of this TCR beta chain is a study of blood T cell repertoires in COVID-19. Notes on this clone: In the same sample, other DNA sequences code for this CDR3.

TCRdb's copy holds only in-frame clones and misses some; the assay was immunoSEQ multiplex PCR. The table includes over 250,000 clones, around nine tenths detected once. This CDR3 has 15 residues. Trimming stripped 4 bases from V and 1 base from J, with 12 bases between. Looked up from germline, CDR1 is SNHLY and CDR2 is FYNNEI. All recovered Cohort 3 donors got two negative PCRs, got clearance, or saw symptom resolution. This chain joins TRBV2 and TRBJ2-3, with a tentative D call TRBD2 (5 bases). Sequenced input: PBMCs or T cells enriched from blood (not recorded which). The clonotype comes from a woman aged 55-69 years who had recovered from COVID-19. CDR3 sequence reads: CASSGRSGGTDTQYF. The CDR3 DNA sequence: TGTGCCAGCAGTGGCAGGAGCGGTGGCACAGATACGCAGTATTTT.